This record concerns one TCR beta chain sequence. The ends lost 3 bases at V and 2 bases at J; junction bases unmatched: 14. Germline assignment: CDR1 SGDLS and CDR2 YYNGEE. The length of the CDR3 is 18 residues. The sample is drawn from a study of blood T cell repertoires in COVID-19. The repertoire was sequenced with immunoSEQ multiplex PCR; TCRdb's copy has only in-frame clones and lacks some. The data show about 44,000 clones, about 86% seen once. The sequence was obtained from a human donor in a cohort sampled during active COVID-19. The sequenced material came from peripheral blood. The chain is built from TRBV9 and TRBJ2-5; 9 bases are shared with TRBD2. The CDR3 sequence is CASSASGGVAGAQETQYF. As DNA, the CDR3 is TGTGCCAGCAGCGCCTCTGGGGGGGTAGCGGGGGCACAAGAGACCCAGTACTTC.